The sequence of this T cell receptor (beta chain) was determined in a study of cytotoxic CD8 clonotypes in ibrutinib-treated CLL. Profiling relied on immunoSEQ multiplex PCR, and the TCRdb table lists in-frame clones only, not all of them. This table holds about 76,000 clones, 83% found once. The germline gives CDR1 LNHDA, CDR2 SQIVND (reference sequence). V lost 7 bases and J 2 bases, leaving 3 bases between the germline ends. This CDR3 has 12 amino acids. The chain uses TRBV19 and TRBJ2-6; no clear D. The material was PBMCs, obtained after 24 months of ibrutinib treatment. The receptor was isolated from a human donor with chronic lymphocytic leukemia. CDR3 residues: CASTAGANVLTF. The CDR3 nucleotides are TGTGCCAGTACGGCTGGGGCCAACGTCCTGACTTTC.